Presented here are 22 T cell receptor beta chains from one specimen sequenced in a study of CD8 T cells in Susac syndrome. A quantity of 0.5 to 1 ug RNA underwent reverse transcription using random hexamers. MiXCR, applied by TCRdb to the immunoSEQ multiplex PCR reads, yields one record per CDR3 protein. The data hold about 150,000 distinct CDR3 sequences, with 95% to 97% observed a single time. What was sequenced was CD4+ T cells from PBMCs. These receptor sequences come from a human donor with Susac syndrome.

This chain uses TRBV29-1 with TRBJ1-1; 7 nucleotides line up with TRBD1. This CDR3 spans 13 amino acids. Per germline, CDR1 SQVTM and CDR2 ANQGSEA. After removal of 4 bases from V and 9 bases from J, the junction contained 11 bases not matched to a gene. The DNA of the CDR3 is TGCAGCGTTGGGACTCGGACAGGTGAAAAAGCTTTCTTT. Its translation: CSVGTRTGEKAFF.

This sequence joins TRBV12-5 and TRBJ2-2; 9 bases agree with TRBD2. Losses at the gene ends were 7 bases for V and 4 bases for J; bases not matched to a gene: 7. Germline V CDR1 and CDR2: LGHNT, FRNRAP. This CDR3 region has 15 residues. The CDR3 DNA sequence: TGTGCTAGTGCCCCCGGGACTAGCAGCACCGGGGAGCTGTTTTTT. Protein sequence: CASAPGTSSTGELFF.

This chain links TRBV7-2 with TRBJ1-2; TRBD1 might be the D (6 bases). Germline lookup yields CDR1 SGHTA and CDR2 FQGNSA. Trimming took 7 bases from V and 4 from J, leaving 19 bases between them. CDR3 length equals 15 residues. In DNA, the CDR3 is TGTGCCAGCACCCCTGAGGCGGGGGCGGGCTATGGCTACACCTTC. It is translated as CASTPEAGAGYGYTF.

The chain combines TRBV3-1 with TRBJ1-2, with no clear D. The CDR3 runs to 11 residues. CDR1 LGHDT and CDR2 YNNKEL come from the germline V gene (reference sequence). V was pared by 4 bases and J by 11 bases, with 11 bases between. Here the CDR3 DNA reads TGTGCCAGCAGCCCTGGGGAGGGATACACCTTC. Protein product: CASSPGEGYTF.

The chain combines TRBV2 with TRBJ2-7; no firm D call. With 6 bases removed from V and 4 bases from J, the gap between germline ends came to 13 bases. Germline V gene sequence: CDR1 SNHLY, CDR2 FYNNEI. CDR3 length: 13 amino acids. The CDR3 nucleotides are TGTGCCAGCAGCCTCCCGGACGAATACGAGCAGTACGTC. Translating it yields CASSLPDEYEQYV.

The gene calls are TRBV20-1 and TRBJ2-1; TRBD2 aligns across 8 bases. The germline gives CDR1 DFQATT, CDR2 SNEGSKA (reference sequence). The CDR3 is 11 residues long. The CDR3 DNA sequence: TGCAGACCCGGGGGGGACAATGAGCAGTTCTTC. Protein product: CRPGGDNEQFF.

The CDR3 protein is CSARDPFKNYRDSTTSSYNEQFF. The CDR3 coding sequence is TGCAGTGCTAGAGATCCTTTCAAAAACTATCGGGACTCGACGACGAGCTCCTACAATGAGCAGTTCTTC. V and J are TRBV20-1 and TRBJ2-1; D is perhaps TRBD2 (6 bases). Germline V gene lookup returns CDR1 DFQATT and CDR2 SNEGSKA (reference sequence). This CDR3 has 23 amino acids. V was trimmed by 0 bases and J by 0 bases, leaving 33 bases between them.

This chain joins TRBV29-1 and TRBJ2-5; D unresolved. From germline, CDR1 is SQVTM and CDR2 ANQGSEA. V lost 5 bases to trimming and J lost 2 bases, with 12 bases between them. The CDR3 has 13 amino acids. CDR3 DNA: TGCAGCGTTATGACAAGCCCACAAGAGACCCAGTACTTC. The encoded protein is CSVMTSPQETQYF.

The J gene is TRBJ2-7, the V gene TRBV28; D might be TRBD2 (6 bases). This CDR3 has 12 residues. Germline assignment: CDR1 MDHEN and CDR2 SYDVKM. Trimming cost V 9 bases and J 3 bases, with 12 bases left between them. The CDR3 bases are TGTGCCAGTGGAGGGCAGCTCTACGAGCAGTACTTC. This encodes CASGGQLYEQYF.

The chain recombines TRBV7-9 with TRBJ2-5; D gene uncertain. The CDR3 runs to 12 residues. In germline, CDR1 is SEHNR, CDR2 FQNEAQ (reference sequence). Trimming took 3 bases from V and 5 from J, leaving 7 bases between them. The CDR3 DNA sequence: TGTGCCAGCAGCTTTACAGAGGAGACCCAGTACTTC. This sequence encodes CASSFTEETQYF.

The chain carries TRBV12-3 or TRBV12-4 and TRBJ1-1; D unclear. Trimming shortened V by 2 bases and J by 5 bases, and 6 bases separated the two germline ends. The CDR3 spans 12 residues. CDR3 bases: TGTGCCAGCAGTTTATCAATAACTGAAGCTTTCTTT. Amino acid sequence: CASSLSITEAFF.

The genes are TRBV12-5 and TRBJ2-5, with D hard to call. CDR1 LGHNT and CDR2 FRNRAP come from the germline V gene. Trimming left V 2 bases short and J 7 bases short, with 11 bases between. The CDR3 covers 13 residues. The CDR3 protein is CASGLSSIGTQYF. The DNA for the CDR3 is TGTGCTAGTGGTTTGTCATCAATTGGGACCCAGTACTTC.

The chain links TRBV7-2 to TRBJ2-7; 10 bases agree with TRBD2. The CDR3 is 15 amino acids. Germline V lookup: CDR1 SGHTA, CDR2 FQGNSA. Unmatched junction bases numbered 4, after V lost 1 base and J lost 4 bases. CDR3: CASSLGTSGVYEQYF. CDR3 bases: TGTGCCAGCAGCTTAGGGACTAGCGGAGTTTACGAGCAGTACTTC.

The chain has TRBV20-1 and TRBJ2-5; D may be TRBD1 or TRBD2 (5 bases each). CDR1 and CDR2 (germline): DFQATT, SNEGSKA (reference sequence). The CDR3 runs to 13 residues. V lost 7 bases, J lost 2 bases, and 14 bases lay in between. CDR3 in amino acids: CSVPGRVQETQYF. As DNA, the CDR3 is TGCAGTGTTCCGGGGCGGGTACAAGAGACCCAGTACTTC.

This clonotype was detected once. The chain is built from TRBV30 and TRBJ2-1; 8 bases align to TRBD2. The V and J ends lost 0 bases and 3 bases, in that order; junction bases with no gene match: 10. CDR1 is GTSNPN, CDR2 SVGIG, per germline (reference sequence). The CDR3 spans 17 residues. The DNA for the CDR3 is TGTGCCTGGAGTGTACGGGGGGAGAGCGGGAGCTACAATGAGCAGTTCTTC. It specifies CAWSVRGESGSYNEQFF.

The chain is built from TRBV5-6 and TRBJ2-3; D remains ambiguous. Deletions cut 2 bases from V and 0 bases from J, with 10 bases between. The CDR3 has 15 residues. CDR1 is SGHDT, CDR2 YYEEEE, per germline. CDR3 amino acids: CASSFRFASTDTQYF. The CDR3, as DNA: TGTGCCAGCAGCTTTCGATTTGCTAGCACAGATACGCAGTATTTT.

The V call is TRBV24-1, the J call TRBJ2-7, with a tentative D call TRBD2 (5 bases). Deletions cut 9 bases from V and 3 bases from J, with 14 bases between. The CDR3 is made up of 13 amino acids. Germline V gene sequence: CDR1 KGHDR, CDR2 SFDVKD. The CDR3 loop is CATGARGSYEQYF. The CDR3 nucleotides are TGTGCCACCGGTGCGAGAGGGAGCTACGAGCAGTACTTC.

The V and J genes are TRBV7-9 and TRBJ1-1, with a weak D call TRBD1 (5 bases). CDR1 is SEHNR, CDR2 FQNEAQ, per germline (reference sequence). V was clipped by 8 bases and J by 3 bases, with 19 bases between them. The CDR3 runs to 15 residues. The CDR3 protein is CASGAGNFRYTEAFF. The CDR3 DNA sequence: TGTGCCAGCGGGGCAGGGAATTTCCGCTACACTGAAGCTTTCTTT.

The chain has TRBV6-6 and TRBJ2-7; 7 bases are a match to TRBD2. Trimming cost V 6 bases and J 3 bases; bases outside gene matches: 5. Germline lookup yields CDR1 MNHNY and CDR2 SVGAGI (reference sequence). The CDR3 consists of 13 residues. The DNA of the CDR3 is TGTGCCAGCAGGCGGACTAGGGGCTACGAGCAGTACTTC. Encoded protein: CASRRTRGYEQYF.

The chain is built from TRBV3-1 and TRBJ2-7; maybe TRBD2 (6 bases). Trimming pared 3 bases from V and 0 bases from J, leaving 9 bases between. CDR3 length: 14 residues. Per germline, CDR1 LGHDT and CDR2 YNNKEL (reference sequence). The CDR3 coding sequence is TGTGCCAGCAGCCAGACTAGTCTCTCCTACGAGCAGTACTTC. It encodes CASSQTSLSYEQYF.

In DNA form, the CDR3 reads TGTGCCAGCAGCGTAGATCAACTAGGGGCCCCGGATACGCAGTATTTT. The encoded protein is CASSVDQLGAPDTQYF. The chain carries TRBV9 and TRBJ2-3; D possibly matches TRBD1 or TRBD2 (5 bases each). Per germline, CDR1 SGDLS and CDR2 YYNGEE. Trimming took 0 bases from V and 6 from J, leaving 17 bases between them. The CDR3 covers 16 residues.

The chain recombines TRBV6-2 or TRBV6-3 with TRBJ2-6, with TRBD1 matching over 10 bases. In germline, CDR1 is MNHEY, CDR2 SVGEGT. V gave up 8 bases and J gave up 0 bases; unmatched junction bases: 13. CDR3 length: 19 amino acids. The CDR3 region has the DNA TGTGCCAGCCAGGATTCGACAGGGGGCTTTCCCTCTGGGGCCAACGTCCTGACTTTC. It is translated as CASQDSTGGFPSGANVLTF.